This T cell receptor beta chain was captured by sequencing in a study of T cell repertoires in cytomegalovirus infection. The wider study: A matching HLA type, together with CMV infection, was signaled by public TCR beta signatures.

Study conclusions and caveats: The cumulative frequency of public TCR beta families identified carriers of CMV plus the relevant HLA. Clonotypes of TCR beta that were HLA-C-restricted and CMV-specific dominated the ex vivo response.

A remark on this clonotype: Antigen specificity is unknown. A read error is possible here, since a much larger clone lies one base away.

TCRdb independently ran MiXCR on the reads; one entry per CDR3 protein. This table has about 890,000 distinct CDR3 sequences, about 33% appearing once. The CDR3 covers 15 residues. Germline V gives CDR1 SGHVS, CDR2 FQNEAQ. This chain links TRBV7-8 with TRBJ2-3; D might be TRBD1 or TRBD2, each matching 5 bases. This clonotype was sampled from a human donor in good health (CMV status not recorded). Some clones in this sample may be carry-over from other donors' samples. The sample here was cultured CD8+ T cells from PBMCs, taken from culture after CMV antigen stimulation. The CDR3 region has the DNA TGTGCCAGCAGCTTTGGGGGAATAAGCACAAATACGCAGTATTTT. Encoded protein: CASSFGGISTNTQYF.